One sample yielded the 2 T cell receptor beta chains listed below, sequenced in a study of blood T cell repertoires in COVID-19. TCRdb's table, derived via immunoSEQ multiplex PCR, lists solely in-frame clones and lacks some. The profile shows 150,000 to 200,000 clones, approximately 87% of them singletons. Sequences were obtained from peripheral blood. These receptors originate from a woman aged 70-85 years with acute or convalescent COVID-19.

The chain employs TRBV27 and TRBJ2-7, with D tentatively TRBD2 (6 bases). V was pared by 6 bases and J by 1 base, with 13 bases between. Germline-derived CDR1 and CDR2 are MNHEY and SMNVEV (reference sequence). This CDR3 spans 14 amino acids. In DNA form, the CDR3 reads TGTGCCAGCAGCTACAAGGAGGGGTCCTACGAGCAGTACTTC. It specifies CASSYKEGSYEQYF.

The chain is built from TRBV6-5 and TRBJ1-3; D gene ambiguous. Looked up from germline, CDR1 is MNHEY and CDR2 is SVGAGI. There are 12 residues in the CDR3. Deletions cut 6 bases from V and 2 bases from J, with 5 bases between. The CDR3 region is CASRSAGNTIYF. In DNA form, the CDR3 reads TGTGCCAGCAGATCGGCTGGAAACACCATATATTTT.